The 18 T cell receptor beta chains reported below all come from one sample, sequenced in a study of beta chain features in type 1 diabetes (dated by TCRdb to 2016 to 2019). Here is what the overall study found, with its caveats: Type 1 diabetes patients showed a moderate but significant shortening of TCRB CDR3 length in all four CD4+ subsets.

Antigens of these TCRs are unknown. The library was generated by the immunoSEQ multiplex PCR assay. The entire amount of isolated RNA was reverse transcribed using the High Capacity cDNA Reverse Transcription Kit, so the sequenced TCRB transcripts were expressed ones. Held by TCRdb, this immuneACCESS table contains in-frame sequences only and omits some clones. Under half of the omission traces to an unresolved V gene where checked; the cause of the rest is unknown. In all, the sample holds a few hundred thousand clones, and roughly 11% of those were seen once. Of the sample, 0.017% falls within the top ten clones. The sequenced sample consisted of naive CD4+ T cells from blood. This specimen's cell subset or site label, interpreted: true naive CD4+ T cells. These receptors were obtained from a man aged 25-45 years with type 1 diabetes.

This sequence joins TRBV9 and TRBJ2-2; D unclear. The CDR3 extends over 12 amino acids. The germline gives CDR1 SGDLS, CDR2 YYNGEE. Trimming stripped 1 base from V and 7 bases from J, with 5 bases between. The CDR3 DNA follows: TGTGCCAGCAGCGTATTGTACGGGGAGCTGTTTTTT. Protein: CASSVLYGELFF.

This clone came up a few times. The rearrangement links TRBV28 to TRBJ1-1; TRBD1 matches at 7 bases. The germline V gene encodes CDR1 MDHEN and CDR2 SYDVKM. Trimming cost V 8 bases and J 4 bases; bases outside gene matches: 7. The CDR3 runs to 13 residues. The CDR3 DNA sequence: TGTGCCAGCGAAGCGACAGGGCCCACTGAAGCTTTCTTT. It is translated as CASEATGPTEAFF.

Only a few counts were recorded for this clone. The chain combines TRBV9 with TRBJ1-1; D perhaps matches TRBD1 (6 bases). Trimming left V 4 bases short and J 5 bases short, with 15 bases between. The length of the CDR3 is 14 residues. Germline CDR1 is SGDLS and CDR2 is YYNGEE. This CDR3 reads CASSLTGMSTEAFF. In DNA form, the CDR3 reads TGTGCCAGCAGCTTGACAGGTATGTCAACTGAAGCTTTCTTT.

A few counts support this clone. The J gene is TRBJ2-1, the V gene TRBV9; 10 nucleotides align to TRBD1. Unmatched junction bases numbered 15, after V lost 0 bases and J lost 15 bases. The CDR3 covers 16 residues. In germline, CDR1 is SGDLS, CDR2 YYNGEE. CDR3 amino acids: CASSVGETGGIGFRFF. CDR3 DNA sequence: TGTGCCAGCAGCGTAGGAGAGACAGGGGGCATCGGGTTCCGGTTCTTC.

The CDR3 loop is CASSHTGGSNTGELFF. The CDR3 region has the DNA TGTGCCAGCAGCCATACAGGGGGTTCGAACACCGGGGAGCTGTTTTTT. The rearrangement links TRBV9 to TRBJ2-2; 8 bases are shared with TRBD1. Germline V lookup: CDR1 SGDLS, CDR2 YYNGEE. With 4 bases clipped from V and 0 bases from J, the junction kept 5 bases outside the gene matches. CDR3 length: 16 amino acids.

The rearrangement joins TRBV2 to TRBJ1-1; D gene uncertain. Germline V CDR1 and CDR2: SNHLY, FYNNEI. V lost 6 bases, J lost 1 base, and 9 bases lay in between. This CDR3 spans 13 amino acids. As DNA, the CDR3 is TGTGCCAGCAGAACCACAAAGAACACTGAAGCTTTCTTT. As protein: CASRTTKNTEAFF.

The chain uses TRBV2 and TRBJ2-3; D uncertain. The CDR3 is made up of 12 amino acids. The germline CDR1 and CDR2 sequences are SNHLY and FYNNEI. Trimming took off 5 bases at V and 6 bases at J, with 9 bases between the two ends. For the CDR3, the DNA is TGTGCCAGCAGTATCTCTCTGGATACGCAGTATTTT. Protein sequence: CASSISLDTQYF.

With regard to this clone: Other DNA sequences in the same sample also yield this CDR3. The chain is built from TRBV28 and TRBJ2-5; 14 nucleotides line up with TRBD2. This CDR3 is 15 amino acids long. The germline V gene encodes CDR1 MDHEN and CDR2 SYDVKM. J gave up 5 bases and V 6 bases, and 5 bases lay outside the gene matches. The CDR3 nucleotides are TGTGCCAGCAGCCCGGGACTAGCGGGGGTGGAGACCCAGTACTTC. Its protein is CASSPGLAGVETQYF.

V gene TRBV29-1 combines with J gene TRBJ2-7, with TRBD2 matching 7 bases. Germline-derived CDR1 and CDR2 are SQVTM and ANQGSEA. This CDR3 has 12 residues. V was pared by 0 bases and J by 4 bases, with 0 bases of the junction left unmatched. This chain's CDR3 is CSVEEAGYEQYF. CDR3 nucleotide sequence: TGCAGCGTTGAAGAAGCGGGATACGAGCAGTACTTC.

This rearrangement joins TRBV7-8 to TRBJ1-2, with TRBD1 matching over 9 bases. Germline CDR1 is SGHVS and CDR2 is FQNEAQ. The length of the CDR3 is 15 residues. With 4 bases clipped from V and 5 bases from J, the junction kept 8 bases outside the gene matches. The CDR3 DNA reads TGTGCCAGCAGCTCAAGAGACAGGGGGATTTATGGCTACACCTTC. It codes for CASSSRDRGIYGYTF.

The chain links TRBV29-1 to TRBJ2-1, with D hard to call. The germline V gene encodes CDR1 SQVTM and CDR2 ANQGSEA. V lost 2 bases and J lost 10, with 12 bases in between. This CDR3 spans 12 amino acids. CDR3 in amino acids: CSVEFIAEEQFF. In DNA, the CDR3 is TGCAGCGTTGAATTTATCGCGGAGGAGCAGTTCTTC.

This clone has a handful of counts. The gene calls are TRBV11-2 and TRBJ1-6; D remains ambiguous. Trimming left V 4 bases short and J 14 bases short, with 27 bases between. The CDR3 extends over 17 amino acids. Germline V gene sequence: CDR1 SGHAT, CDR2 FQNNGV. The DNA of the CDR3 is TGTGCCAGCAGCTCACTCAAACGGGTATCCGGCGGGTTTGCCCTCCACTTT. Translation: CASSSLKRVSGGFALHF.

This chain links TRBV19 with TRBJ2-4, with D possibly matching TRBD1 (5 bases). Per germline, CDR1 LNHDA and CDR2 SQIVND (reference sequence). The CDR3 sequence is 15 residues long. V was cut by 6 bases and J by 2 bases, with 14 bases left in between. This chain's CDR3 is CASRNFGQTKNIQYF. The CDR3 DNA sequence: TGTGCCAGTAGAAACTTCGGACAAACCAAAAACATTCAGTACTTC.

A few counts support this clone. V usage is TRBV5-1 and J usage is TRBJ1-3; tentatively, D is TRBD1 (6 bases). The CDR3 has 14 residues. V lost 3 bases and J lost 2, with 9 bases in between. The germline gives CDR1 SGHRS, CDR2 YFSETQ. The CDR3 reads CASSSGTPGNTIYF. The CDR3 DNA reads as TGCGCCAGCAGCTCCGGGACACCTGGAAACACCATATATTTT.

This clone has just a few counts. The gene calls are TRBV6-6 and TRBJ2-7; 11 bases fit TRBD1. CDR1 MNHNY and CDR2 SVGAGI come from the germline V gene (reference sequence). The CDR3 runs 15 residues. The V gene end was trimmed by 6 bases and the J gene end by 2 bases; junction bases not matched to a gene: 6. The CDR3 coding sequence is TGTGCCAGCAGATCTCCGGGACAGGGGGCCTACGAGCAGTACTTC. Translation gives CASRSPGQGAYEQYF.

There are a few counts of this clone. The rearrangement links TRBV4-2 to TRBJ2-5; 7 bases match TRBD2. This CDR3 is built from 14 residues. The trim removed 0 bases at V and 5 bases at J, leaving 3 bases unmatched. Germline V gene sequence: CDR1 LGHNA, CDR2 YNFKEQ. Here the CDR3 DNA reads TGTGCCAGCAGCCAAGAAGACGGGGGGGAGACCCAGTACTTC. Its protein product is CASSQEDGGETQYF.

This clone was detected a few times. CDR3 sequence (DNA): TGTGCCACCAGCAGAGCACAGGGCGGCGGGGAGCTGTTTTTT. It is translated as CATSRAQGGGELFF. This sequence joins TRBV15 and TRBJ2-2, with D possibly matching TRBD1 (6 bases). Germline CDR1 reads LNHNV; CDR2 reads YYDKDF (reference sequence). This CDR3 region has 14 residues. Trimming removed 1 base from V and 7 bases from J, with 10 bases in between.

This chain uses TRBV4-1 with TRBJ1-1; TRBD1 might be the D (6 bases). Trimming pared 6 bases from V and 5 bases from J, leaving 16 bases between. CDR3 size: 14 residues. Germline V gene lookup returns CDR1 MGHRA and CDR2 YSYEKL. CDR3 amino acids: CASSPQGIVTEAFF. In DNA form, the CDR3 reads TGCGCCAGCAGTCCTCAGGGGATTGTAACTGAAGCTTTCTTT.